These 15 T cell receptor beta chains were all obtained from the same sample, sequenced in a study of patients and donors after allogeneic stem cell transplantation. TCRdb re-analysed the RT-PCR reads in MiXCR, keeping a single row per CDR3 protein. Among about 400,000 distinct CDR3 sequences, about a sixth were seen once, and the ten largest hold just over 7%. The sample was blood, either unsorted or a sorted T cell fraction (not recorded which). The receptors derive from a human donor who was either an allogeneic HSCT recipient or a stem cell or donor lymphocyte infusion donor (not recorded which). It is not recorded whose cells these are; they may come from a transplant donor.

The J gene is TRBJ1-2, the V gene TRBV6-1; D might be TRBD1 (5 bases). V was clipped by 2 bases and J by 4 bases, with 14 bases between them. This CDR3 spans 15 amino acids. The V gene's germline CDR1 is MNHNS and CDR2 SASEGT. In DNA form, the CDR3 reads TGTGCCAGCAGTGAATTACTAGGGACGGGCTATGGCTACACCTTC. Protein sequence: CASSELLGTGYGYTF.

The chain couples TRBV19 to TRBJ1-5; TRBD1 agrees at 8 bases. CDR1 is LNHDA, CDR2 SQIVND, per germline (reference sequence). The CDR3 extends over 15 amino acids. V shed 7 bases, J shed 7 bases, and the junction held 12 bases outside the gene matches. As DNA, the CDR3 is TGTGCCAGTACCCGACAGGGGTTGGAACGCCAGCCCCAGCATTTT. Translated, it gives CASTRQGLERQPQHF.

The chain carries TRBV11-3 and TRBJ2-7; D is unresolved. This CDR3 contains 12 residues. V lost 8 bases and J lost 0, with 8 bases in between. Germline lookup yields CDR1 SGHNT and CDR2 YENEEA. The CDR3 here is CASGSSSYEQYF. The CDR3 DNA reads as TGTGCCAGCGGATCTAGCTCCTACGAGCAGTACTTC. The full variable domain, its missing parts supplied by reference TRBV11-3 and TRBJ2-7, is EAGVVQSPRYKIIEKKQPVAFWCNPISGHNTLYWYLQNLGQGPELLIRYENEEAVDDSQLPKDRFSAERLKGVDSTLKIQPAELGDSAVYLCASGSSSYEQYFGPGTRLTVT.

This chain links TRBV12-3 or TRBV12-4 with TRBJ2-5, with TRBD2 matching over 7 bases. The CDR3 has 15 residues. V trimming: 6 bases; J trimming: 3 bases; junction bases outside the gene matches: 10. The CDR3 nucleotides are TGTGCCAGCAGCCCTCCCTCCGGGACTAAAGAGACCCAGTACTTC. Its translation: CASSPPSGTKETQYF.

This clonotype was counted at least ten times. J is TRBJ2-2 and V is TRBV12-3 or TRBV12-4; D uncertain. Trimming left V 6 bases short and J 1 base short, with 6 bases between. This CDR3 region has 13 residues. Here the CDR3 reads CASRYKNTGELFF. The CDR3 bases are TGTGCCAGCAGGTACAAGAACACCGGGGAGCTGTTTTTT.

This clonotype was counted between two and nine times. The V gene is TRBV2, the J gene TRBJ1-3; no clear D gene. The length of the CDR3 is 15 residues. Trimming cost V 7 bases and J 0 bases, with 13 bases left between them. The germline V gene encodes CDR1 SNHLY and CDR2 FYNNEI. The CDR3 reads CASIQNTDSGNTIYF. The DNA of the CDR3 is TGTGCCAGCATTCAGAACACTGACTCTGGAAACACCATATATTTT.

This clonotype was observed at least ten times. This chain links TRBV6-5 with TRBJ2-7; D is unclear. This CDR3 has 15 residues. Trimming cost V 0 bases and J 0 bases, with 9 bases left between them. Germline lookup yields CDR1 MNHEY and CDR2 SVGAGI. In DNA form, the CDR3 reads TGTGCCAGCAGTTACTCCCGGGTAAGCTCCTACGAGCAGTACTTC. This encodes CASSYSRVSSYEQYF.

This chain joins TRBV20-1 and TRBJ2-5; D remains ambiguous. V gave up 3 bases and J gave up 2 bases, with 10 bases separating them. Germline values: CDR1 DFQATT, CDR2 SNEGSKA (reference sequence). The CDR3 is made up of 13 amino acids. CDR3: CSAREWPQETQYF. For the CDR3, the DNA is TGCAGTGCTAGGGAGTGGCCACAAGAGACCCAGTACTTC.

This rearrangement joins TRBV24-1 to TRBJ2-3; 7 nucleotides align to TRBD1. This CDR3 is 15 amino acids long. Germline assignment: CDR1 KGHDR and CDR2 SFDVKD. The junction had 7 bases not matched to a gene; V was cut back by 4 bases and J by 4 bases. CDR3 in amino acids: CATSDPGQRADTQYF. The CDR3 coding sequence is TGTGCCACCAGTGACCCGGGACAGAGAGCAGATACGCAGTATTTT.

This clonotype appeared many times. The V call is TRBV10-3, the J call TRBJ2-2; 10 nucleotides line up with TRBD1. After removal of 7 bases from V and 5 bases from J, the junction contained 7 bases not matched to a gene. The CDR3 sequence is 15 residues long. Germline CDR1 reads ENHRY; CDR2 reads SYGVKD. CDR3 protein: CAITSGTGDTGELFF. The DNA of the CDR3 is TGTGCCATCACATCCGGGACAGGGGATACCGGGGAGCTGTTTTTT.

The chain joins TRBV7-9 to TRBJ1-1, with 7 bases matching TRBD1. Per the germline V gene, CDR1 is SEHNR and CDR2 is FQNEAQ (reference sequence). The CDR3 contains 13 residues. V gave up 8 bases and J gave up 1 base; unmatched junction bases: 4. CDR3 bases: TGTGCCAGCCGTGGACAGGCGAACACTGAAGCTTTCTTT. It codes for CASRGQANTEAFF.

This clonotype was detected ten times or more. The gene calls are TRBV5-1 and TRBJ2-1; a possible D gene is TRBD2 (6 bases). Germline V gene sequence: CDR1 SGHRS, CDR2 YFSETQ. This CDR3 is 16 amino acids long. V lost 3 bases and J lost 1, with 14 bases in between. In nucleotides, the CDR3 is TGCGCCAGCAGCTACAACCCGGGGGTGTCCTACAATGAGCAGTTCTTC. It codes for CASSYNPGVSYNEQFF.

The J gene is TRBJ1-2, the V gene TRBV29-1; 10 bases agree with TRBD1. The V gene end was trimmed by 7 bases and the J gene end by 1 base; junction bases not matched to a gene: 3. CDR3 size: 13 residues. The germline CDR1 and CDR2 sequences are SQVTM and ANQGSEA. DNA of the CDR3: TGCAGCGCCCGGACAGGGGGTAACTATGGCTACACCTTC. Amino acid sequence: CSARTGGNYGYTF.

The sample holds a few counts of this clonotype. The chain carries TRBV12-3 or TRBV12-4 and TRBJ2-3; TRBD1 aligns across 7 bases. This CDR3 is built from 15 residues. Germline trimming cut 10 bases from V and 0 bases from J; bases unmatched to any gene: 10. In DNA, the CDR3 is TGTGCCACCTCCCCGGGACAGTTTAGCACAGATACGCAGTATTTT. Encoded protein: CATSPGQFSTDTQYF.

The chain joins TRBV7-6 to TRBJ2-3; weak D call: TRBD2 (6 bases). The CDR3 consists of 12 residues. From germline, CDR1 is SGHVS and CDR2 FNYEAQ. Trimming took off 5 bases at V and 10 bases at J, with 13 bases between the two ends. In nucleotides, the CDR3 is TGTGCCAGCAGCCCCCACGGAGGGGCGCAGTATTTT. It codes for CASSPHGGAQYF.